These 3 T cell receptor beta chains originate from one sample sequenced in a study of T cells in Graves' hyperthyroidism and ophthalmopathy. It was RNA transcripts that yielded the amplified TCR beta CDR3 regions. First-round RT-PCR of the TCR CDR3 relied on the HTBI primer set. From the multiplex PCR reads, TCRdb called clonotypes with MiXCR, one entry per CDR3 protein. Among hundreds of thousands of distinct CDR3 sequences listed, about a sixth were seen once. Sequencing input: blood. The receptor source for this set is a woman in her 40s with Graves' ophthalmopathy.

This clonotype came up many times. The chain combines TRBV2 with TRBJ2-7, with D tentatively TRBD1 (6 bases). CDR1 is SNHLY and CDR2 is FYNNEI in the germline V gene. The V and J ends lost 2 bases and 0 bases respectively, with 17 bases between them. There are 17 residues in the CDR3. This chain's CDR3 is CASSELPGHTSSYEQYF. In nucleotides, the CDR3 is TGTGCCAGCAGTGAACTCCCGGGACATACGAGCTCCTACGAGCAGTACTTC.

This clonotype has more than one count but fewer than ten. This sequence joins TRBV6-1 and TRBJ2-2; 7 bases are shared with TRBD1. The CDR3 consists of 15 residues. The V gene end was trimmed by 5 bases and the J gene end by 6 bases; junction bases not matched to a gene: 9. Germline V gene sequence: CDR1 MNHNS, CDR2 SASEGT. The CDR3 here is CASSLTGVGSGELFF. The CDR3 DNA sequence: TGTGCCAGCAGTCTAACAGGGGTTGGCTCCGGGGAGCTGTTTTTT.

The V and J genes are TRBV5-5 and TRBJ2-1; D may be TRBD2 (6 bases). The CDR3 is made up of 15 amino acids. Trimming took off 4 bases at V and 0 bases at J, with 11 bases between the two ends. CDR1 SGHKS and CDR2 YYEKEE come from the germline V gene (reference sequence). CDR3 in DNA: TGTGCCAGCAGCATCAGCGGGCGCTCCTACAATGAGCAGTTCTTC. This gives the protein CASSISGRSYNEQFF.